A single sample is the source of the 23 T cell receptor beta chains below, sequenced in a study of blood T cell repertoires in COVID-19. The assay was immunoSEQ multiplex PCR, and TCRdb's table has in-frame clones only and misses some. This sample carries 150,000 or so clones, 82% of them seen once, and the ten largest clones take around 15%. Sequenced material: peripheral blood. The receptors derive from a human donor with acute or convalescent COVID-19. The donor label of this sample is uncertain.

This chain connects TRBV6-4 to TRBJ2-1, with TRBD2 identical over 11 bases. The CDR3 consists of 16 residues. Germline CDR1 reads MRHNA; CDR2 reads SNTAGT. Trimming cost V 5 bases and J 7 bases; bases outside gene matches: 10. DNA of the CDR3: TGTGCCAGCAGTCCCTCGGTACTAGCGGGGGTGAATGAGCAGTTCTTC. This translates into CASSPSVLAGVNEQFF.

V is TRBV6-5 and J is TRBJ1-2; a possible D gene is TRBD1 (5 bases). In germline, CDR1 is MNHEY, CDR2 SVGAGI. With 0 bases removed from V and 5 bases from J, the gap between germline ends came to 16 bases. The length of the CDR3 is 16 residues. DNA of the CDR3: TGTGCCAGCAGTTACTCGATCGGACGGCGACAGTATGGCTACACCTTC. It is translated as CASSYSIGRRQYGYTF.

This clone was observed once. In DNA, the CDR3 is TGTGCCAGCTCAAACTCCGGACAGGGCTGGCACGAGCCCCAGCATTTT. Residues: CASSNSGQGWHEPQHF. The chain combines TRBV18 with TRBJ1-5; 8 bases match TRBD1. There are 16 residues in the CDR3. Germline V gene lookup returns CDR1 KGHSH and CDR2 LQKENI. Trimming removed 5 bases from V and 8 bases from J; junction bases left unmatched: 14.

The CDR3 DNA reads TGTGCCAGCTCACCAGGCGGGGGTCGGTATGAGCAGTTCTTC. Encoded protein: CASSPGGGRYEQFF. The rearrangement uses TRBV18 and TRBJ2-1, with 7 bases lining up with TRBD2. The J segment lost 8 bases and the V segment lost 2 bases, leaving 6 bases of the junction unmatched. Germline assignment: CDR1 KGHSH and CDR2 LQKENI. This CDR3 contains 14 residues.

V and J are TRBV5-1 and TRBJ1-1, with 7 bases fitting TRBD1. Per germline, CDR1 SGHRS and CDR2 YFSETQ. The CDR3 consists of 16 residues. Trimming at V came to 4 bases and at J to 0 bases, leaving 9 bases not matched to a gene. This chain's CDR3 is CASSPAQGKLNTEAFF. In DNA form, the CDR3 reads TGCGCCAGCAGCCCAGCACAGGGGAAACTGAACACTGAAGCTTTCTTT.

The chain joins TRBV11-1 to TRBJ1-4, with a tentative D call TRBD1 (5 bases). The CDR3 has 14 residues. Looked up from germline, CDR1 is SGHAT and CDR2 is FQDESV (reference sequence). The V gene lost 2 bases and the J gene lost 8 bases, with 12 bases spanning the gap. The CDR3 DNA reads TGTGCCAGCAGCTTAAACGGACAAACCGAAAAACTGTTTTTT. Its protein is CASSLNGQTEKLFF.

In this sample, this clone turned up once. The genes are TRBV29-1 and TRBJ1-2, with D uncertain. CDR3 length: 14 residues. CDR1 and CDR2 (germline): SQVTM, ANQGSEA. Trimming cost V 3 bases and J 4 bases, with 15 bases left between them. The CDR3 region has the DNA TGCAGCGTTGATTCAAGAGGGCCCTCCTATGGCTACACCTTC. This sequence encodes CSVDSRGPSYGYTF.

The chain has TRBV5-6 and TRBJ1-2; 7 bases fit TRBD1. The CDR3 has 13 amino acids. The V gene's germline CDR1 is SGHDT and CDR2 YYEEEE. V shed 5 bases, J shed 3 bases, and the junction held 4 bases outside the gene matches. CDR3 sequence (DNA): TGTGCCAGCAGTCCTGACAGGGACTATGGCTACACCTTC. Its translation: CASSPDRDYGYTF.

The J gene is TRBJ1-5, the V gene TRBV19, with D possibly matching TRBD1 (6 bases). V gave up 10 bases and J gave up 5 bases, with 15 bases separating them. The CDR3 covers 13 residues. Looked up from germline, CDR1 is LNHDA and CDR2 is SQIVND (reference sequence). CDR3 region: CATSDSRYQPQHF. The DNA for the CDR3 is TGTGCCACCTCGGACAGCCGCTATCAGCCCCAGCATTTT.

The gene calls are TRBV7-2 and TRBJ2-7; D possibly corresponds to TRBD1 (6 bases). The germline V gene encodes CDR1 SGHTA and CDR2 FQGNSA. Trimming shortened V by 1 base and J by 6 bases, and 10 bases separated the two germline ends. CDR3 length equals 13 residues. CDR3 in amino acids: CASSLDRVAEQYF. CDR3 bases: TGTGCCAGCAGCTTAGACAGGGTCGCCGAGCAGTACTTC.

This chain connects TRBV7-9 to TRBJ2-5; TRBD1 matches at 7 bases. The CDR3 covers 15 residues. The V gene end was trimmed by 2 bases and the J gene end by 5 bases; junction bases not matched to a gene: 8. CDR1 and CDR2 (germline): SEHNR, FQNEAQ (reference sequence). CDR3 amino acids: CASSLRSGGRETQYF. The CDR3 bases are TGTGCCAGCAGCTTAAGATCAGGGGGTAGGGAGACCCAGTACTTC.

The V and J genes are TRBV4-1 and TRBJ2-7, with D possibly TRBD1 on 5 matching bases. V was cut by 4 bases and J by 2 bases, with 9 bases left in between. Germline V lookup: CDR1 MGHRA, CDR2 YSYEKL. The CDR3 sequence is 13 residues long. The CDR3 here is CASSPGRAYEQYF. DNA of the CDR3: TGCGCCAGCAGCCCGGGCAGGGCCTACGAGCAGTACTTC.

The chain has TRBV19 and TRBJ2-7; maybe TRBD1 (6 bases). Per germline, CDR1 LNHDA and CDR2 SQIVND (reference sequence). Trimming cost V 10 bases and J 0 bases, with 19 bases left between them. The CDR3 extends over 15 amino acids. This CDR3 is CAKLPKTGLSYEQYF. The CDR3, as DNA: TGTGCCAAACTCCCCAAGACAGGTCTCTCCTACGAGCAGTACTTC.

This clone was observed a handful of times. The chain joins TRBV19 to TRBJ1-3, with D possibly being TRBD1 (5 bases). With 4 bases removed from V and 0 bases from J, the gap between germline ends came to 13 bases. The germline V gene has CDR1 LNHDA and CDR2 SQIVND (reference sequence). The CDR3 spans 16 residues. Here the CDR3 reads CASSTHPDSSGNTIYF. CDR3 coding DNA: TGTGCCAGTAGTACCCACCCCGACAGCTCTGGAAACACCATATATTTT.

The chain uses TRBV7-2 and TRBJ1-5; D unresolved. From germline, CDR1 is SGHTA and CDR2 FQGNSA. This CDR3 region has 15 residues. Between the trimmed V and J ends, which lost 6 bases and 0 bases, there was a span of 12 bases. CDR3 in amino acids: CASRSGLNSNQPQHF. CDR3 coding DNA: TGTGCCAGCAGGTCGGGTCTTAATAGCAATCAGCCCCAGCATTTT.

This clone was seen a few times. The V call is TRBV5-4, the J call TRBJ2-7; 15 positions match TRBD2. V dropped 4 bases and J dropped 0; count of bases not matched to a gene: 5. CDR1 is SGHNT, CDR2 YYREEE, per germline (reference sequence). This CDR3 is built from 17 residues. The CDR3 reads CASSLGLAGGISYEQYF. The CDR3, as DNA: TGTGCCAGCAGCCTGGGACTAGCGGGGGGTATCTCCTACGAGCAGTACTTC.

The chain couples TRBV20-1 to TRBJ1-2, with unresolved D. There are 10 residues in the CDR3. V was shortened by 3 bases and J by 7 bases, with 6 bases between the two germline ends. Germline V lookup: CDR1 DFQATT, CDR2 SNEGSKA (reference sequence). The CDR3 nucleotides are TGCAGTGCTAGCCCCGGTGGCTACACCTTC. Its protein product is CSASPGGYTF.

The genes are TRBV30 and TRBJ1-1; D is unclear. CDR1 is GTSNPN, CDR2 SVGIG, per germline (reference sequence). V lost 4 bases and J 0 bases, leaving 12 bases between the germline ends. The CDR3 length is 14 residues. The CDR3 region is CAWTVSVLNTEAFF. In DNA form, the CDR3 reads TGTGCCTGGACGGTATCGGTACTGAACACTGAAGCTTTCTTT.

This clone was seen a handful of times. The V gene is TRBV6-6, the J gene TRBJ1-5; 9 bases fit TRBD1. Trimming at V came to 7 bases and at J to 2 bases, leaving 9 bases not matched to a gene. This CDR3 spans 16 amino acids. CDR1 is MNHNY, CDR2 SVGAGI, per germline (reference sequence). The CDR3 protein is CASIPGDREGNQPQHF. The DNA for the CDR3 is TGTGCCAGCATTCCGGGGGACAGGGAGGGCAATCAGCCCCAGCATTTT.

A word on this clone: The same CDR3 arises from other DNA sequences in this sample as well. The chain combines TRBV7-2 with TRBJ2-5; maybe TRBD2 (6 bases). This CDR3 spans 14 amino acids. Trimming left V 3 bases short and J 5 bases short, with 13 bases between. The V gene's germline CDR1 is SGHTA and CDR2 FQGNSA. The CDR3 spells CASSLGSAGETQYF. The CDR3, as DNA: TGTGCCAGCAGCTTGGGGTCGGCGGGGGAGACCCAGTACTTC.

The CDR3 coding sequence is TGTGCCAGCAGTGAAGGACAGGGCTTTTCTTACGAGCAGTACTTC. This translates into CASSEGQGFSYEQYF. V gene TRBV6-1 combines with J gene TRBJ2-7; 7 nucleotides line up with TRBD1. V gave up 1 base and J gave up 4 bases; unmatched junction bases: 7. CDR3 length: 15 residues. Germline V gives CDR1 MNHNS, CDR2 SASEGT.

The chain is built from TRBV29-1 and TRBJ1-1, with unresolved D. Germline CDR1 and CDR2: SQVTM and ANQGSEA. Deletions cut 7 bases from V and 1 base from J, with 7 bases between. The CDR3 covers 11 residues. The CDR3 nucleotides read TGCAGCGGTTCGAGGAACACTGAAGCTTTCTTT. Translation: CSGSRNTEAFF. The entire variable domain, with the rest obtained from reference TRBV29-1 and TRBJ1-1, is as follows: SAVISQKPSRDICQRGTSLTIQCQVDSQVTMMFWYRQQPGQSLTLIATANQGSEATYESGFVIDKFPISRPNLTFSTLTVSNMSPEDSSIYLCSGSRNTEAFFGQGTRLTVV.

The chain recombines TRBV4-3 with TRBJ2-1, with D tentatively TRBD1 (7 bases). Trimming removed 4 bases at V and 12 bases at J, with 16 bases between. Germline V gives CDR1 LGHNA, CDR2 YSLEER. The CDR3 runs to 13 residues. The DNA of the CDR3 is TGCGCCAGCAGCCTCGCGGAGGGGGCCGGGCAGTTCTTC. This sequence encodes CASSLAEGAGQFF.